This TCR beta chain was profiled in a study of CD8 T cells in ankylosing spondylitis. The CDR3 loop spans 14 amino acids. V lost 3 bases to trimming and J lost 10 bases; unmatched junction nucleotides: 5. CDR1 and CDR2 from the germline V gene are KGHDR and SFDVKD. As the method for making TCR beta libraries, quantitative 5'-RACE with molecular barcodes was used. From the 5' RACE reads, TCRdb called clonotypes with MiXCR, one entry per CDR3 protein. The table has some 30,000 distinct CDR3 sequences, 30% seen once. This clonotype has more than one count but fewer than ten. What it recognizes is unknown. Study-wide results and caveats: Researchers reportedly found disease-linked clones significantly enriched in matched ankylosing spondylitis synovial fluid.

The V gene is TRBV24-1, the J gene TRBJ2-1; 10 bases match TRBD1. Sequencing was done on a sample of synovial fluid, either unsorted or a sorted T cell fraction (not recorded which). The TCR sequence derives from a male donor with ankylosing spondylitis. For the CDR3, the DNA is TGTGCCACCAGTGATGCCGGGACAGGGGTCGAGCAGTTCTTC. Its translation: CATSDAGTGVEQFF.